This T cell receptor beta chain was found in a study of HIV-infected children after antiretroviral therapy interruption (dated by TCRdb to between 2018 and 2021). At the level of the whole study: Eight children, all with CD4+ count above 500 and viral load below 50 copies/ml, were included, of whom four were on planned treatment interruption and four were on continuous treatment. Median age was around 9.5 years in the interruption group and 7 to 8 years in the continuous treatment group. Recorded exposure to EBV and CMV was present in most of the participating children. Interruption-arm samples came from week 0, week 12, end of interruption (week 24 or 48), and about 3 years after study end. For the continuous-treatment arm, samples from the corresponding weeks 0, 48 and 150 were analyzed. Alongside thymic output measurements, TCR repertoires of children on planned treatment interruption were compared with TCR repertoires of children on continuous antiretroviral treatment. Paper-wide results and their limitations: The naive CD4+ Gini coefficient rose by the end of treatment interruption, suggesting clonal expansion, and returned to baseline by 3 years. The low number of patients is a limitation and the data should be interpreted with caution. Minor non-naive CD45RA+ populations such as EMRA or stem memory cells might have been included among the sorted CD45RA+ naive cells. In the naive CD4+ repertoires of PTI patients, CDR3 sharing between time points dropped after the start of interruption, while many sequences were shared between the end of interruption and 3 years later.

Explained via the paper, the treatment or condition label denotes: PENTA 11 planned treatment interruption arm or continuous ART arm. The participants, all children from the United Kingdom aged 2 to 15 years, had been on at least three-drug ART for a minimum of 24 weeks. Cryopreserved PBMCs containing at least 5 million viable cells were needed, and a few candidate patients were excluded because their viable PBMC yield was low. Using a FACSAria III cell sorter, naive CD4+ CD45RA+ CD45RO- T cells were FACS-sorted out of thawed PBMCs. After sorting, the cells were fixed and RNA was extracted first with the RNeasy FFPE kit and then with the RNeasy Micro kit. Library generation was performed with 3' RACE. To correct PCR amplification bias, TCR libraries were generated from RNA with a 3' RACE protocol that used unique molecular identifiers. Amplicon libraries were pooled in groups of up to roughly 12 and sequenced on an Illumina MiSeq using v2 2x250 paired-end chemistry. The paper's processing steps were these. Reads were processed with Decombinator for assignment of V and J genes and CDR3, and barcode-based correction of errors and PCR bias was applied. Repertoires were subsampled to equal depth before Gini coefficient calculation using the R ineq package. Three approaches were used to assess CDR3 similarity: GLIPH, Hamming distance and a shared triplet metric. Starting from the raw public reads, TCRdb applied fastp trimming at Q25, assembled clones with MiXCR and retained in-frame beta chains. CDR3 protein sequences are deduplicated, and each keeps its most common genes and DNA. The V and J calls here are based on TCRdb, not the publication. Counted in this sample were about 89,000 distinct CDR3 sequences; around 6.9% of them appeared once. The ten largest clones capture roughly 1.1% of the sample.

The CDR3, from cysteine to phenylalanine, totals 14 residues. Of all the DNA, just the CDR3 is kept, 42 bases in frame from base 1. V gives up 2 bases and J gives up 2 bases, and the segment between their germline ends measures 10 bases. CDR1 and CDR2 (SGHRS, YFSETQ) derive from the germline V gene. This clonotype was counted at least ten times. It lacks a known antigen. No base quality information exists; no much larger clone differs at one position. This chain joins TRBV5-1 to TRBJ2-5; no D gene call is confident. Sample: CD45RA+ CD4+ T cells from PBMCs, pooled from several time points, taken from a donor given antiretroviral therapy, either interrupted or continuous. Per the publication, the cell subset or site label means: naive CD4+ CD45RA+ CD45RO- T cells. The TCR was taken from a pool of human donors with HIV. The DNA sequence is TGCGCCAGCAGCTTTCTGGCGACTCAAGAGACCCAGTACTTC. The resulting protein is CASSFLATQETQYF.